These 20 T cell receptor beta chains were sequenced from one sample in a study of T cell responses to AZD1222 COVID-19 vaccine. The method was immunoSEQ multiplex PCR; TCRdb's version includes in-frame clones alone and lacks a portion of them. The sample consists of roughly 120,000 clones, approximately 85% of them appearing once. Sequenced here: peripheral blood, sampled on day 0 of AZD1222 vaccination. Every receptor here comes from an adult in good health.

The chain joins TRBV11-2 to TRBJ2-1, with D tentatively TRBD1 (5 bases). The V gene's germline CDR1 is SGHAT and CDR2 FQNNGV. CDR3 length: 16 amino acids. V dropped 0 bases and J dropped 2 bases, with 11 bases sitting between them. The CDR3 DNA reads TGTGCCAGCAGCTTAGAGCCGGTACAGGCCTACAATGAGCAGTTCTTC. It encodes CASSLEPVQAYNEQFF.

This rearrangement joins TRBV3-1 (or the pseudogene TRBV3-2) to TRBJ2-2, with 9 nucleotides matching TRBD2. The junction had 13 bases not matched to a gene; V was cut back by 4 bases and J by 4 bases. Looked up from germline, CDR1 is LGHDT and CDR2 is YNNKEL (reference sequence). This CDR3 spans 18 amino acids. The DNA of the CDR3 is TGTGCCAGCAGCCGTGGGCTAGCGGGGCCCGGGGGCACCGGGGAGCTGTTTTTT. This sequence encodes CASSRGLAGPGGTGELFF.

This clone was seen at least ten times. The CDR3 sequence is CASSEGSGPTEAFF. DNA of the CDR3: TGTGCCAGCAGTGAAGGGTCCGGCCCCACTGAAGCTTTCTTT. The rearrangement joins TRBV6-4 to TRBJ1-1; no firm D call. The CDR3 sequence is 14 residues long. V was pared by 3 bases and J by 4 bases, with 12 bases between. Germline V lookup: CDR1 MRHNA, CDR2 SNTAGT.

The gene calls are TRBV11-2 and TRBJ2-7; no reliable D call. V was clipped by 5 bases and J by 4 bases, with 9 bases between them. Germline lookup yields CDR1 SGHAT and CDR2 FQNNGV. The length of the CDR3 is 12 residues. CDR3 nucleotides: TGTGCCAGCAGCCCCCCCGGATACGAGCAGTACTTC. Amino acids: CASSPPGYEQYF.

The rearrangement joins TRBV6-5 to TRBJ1-5, with TRBD1 identical over 7 bases. This CDR3 has 13 residues. From germline, CDR1 is MNHEY and CDR2 SVGAGI. V was clipped by 5 bases and J by 9 bases; unmatched bases: 7. In DNA form, the CDR3 reads TGTGCCAGCAGTCGGACAGGAGTCACGCCCCAGCATTTT. Translating gives CASSRTGVTPQHF.

The J gene is TRBJ1-3, the V gene TRBV6-5; D is uncertain. Germline assignment: CDR1 MNHEY and CDR2 SVGAGI. The CDR3 is 16 residues long. With 0 bases removed from V and 2 bases from J, the gap between germline ends came to 11 bases. The CDR3 region has the DNA TGTGCCAGCAGTTACTCGGGCAGTAGCACTGGAAACACCATATATTTT. Residues: CASSYSGSSTGNTIYF.

The rearrangement joins TRBV10-3 to TRBJ1-2; maybe TRBD1 (6 bases). The germline V and J ends were trimmed by 4 bases and 8 bases, with 14 bases remaining between them. The V gene's germline CDR1 is ENHRY and CDR2 SYGVKD. The CDR3 consists of 13 residues. The CDR3 spells CAISARGLGGYTF. The CDR3 DNA reads as TGTGCCATCAGTGCCAGGGGCCTGGGGGGCTACACCTTC.

This clone was seen just once. This chain links TRBV19 with TRBJ1-5; a possible D gene is TRBD1 (6 bases). This CDR3 has 13 amino acids. Germline-derived CDR1 and CDR2 are LNHDA and SQIVND (reference sequence). The V and J ends lost 1 base and 6 bases respectively, with 7 bases between them. CDR3 in DNA: TGTGCCAGTAGTATAGCAGGGGCTCAGCCCCAGCATTTT. This sequence encodes CASSIAGAQPQHF.

J is TRBJ2-2 and V is TRBV24-1, with D possibly being TRBD1 or TRBD2 (5 bases each). The V and J ends lost 4 bases and 4 bases respectively, with 18 bases between them. The CDR3 extends over 17 amino acids. Germline loops: CDR1 KGHDR, CDR2 SFDVKD. CDR3 nucleotides: TGTGCCACCAGTGACACATCTTCGACCGGGGCCACCGGGGAGCTGTTTTTT. Translating gives CATSDTSSTGATGELFF.

J is TRBJ2-3 and V is TRBV7-2, with no clear D. The CDR3 length is 11 residues. Germline CDR1 and CDR2: SGHTA and FQGNSA. Trimming took off 7 bases at V and 5 bases at J, with 7 bases between the two ends. The CDR3 here is CASTLVDTQYF. CDR3 sequence (DNA): TGTGCCAGCACTTTAGTAGATACGCAGTATTTT.

The table lists this clone with a count of one. The chain couples TRBV21-1 to TRBJ2-7; the table's D call TRBD1 went unverified against the DNA. TRBV21-1 is given as a pseudogene. The CDR3 covers 16 residues. CDR3 residues: CASSEHPGQGRYEQYF. The CDR3 DNA sequence: TGTGCCAGCAGCGAGCATCCGGGACAGGGGAGGTACGAGCAGTACTTC.

CDR3: CASSIDRGSNQPQHF. DNA for the CDR3: TGTGCCAGTAGTATAGACAGGGGTAGCAATCAGCCCCAGCATTTT. The V gene is TRBV19, the J gene TRBJ1-5; tentative D call: TRBD1 (6 bases). Looked up from germline, CDR1 is LNHDA and CDR2 is SQIVND (reference sequence). This CDR3 has 15 amino acids. Trimming stripped 0 bases from V and 0 bases from J, with 6 bases between.

This clone was counted a few times. V is TRBV7-8 and J is TRBJ1-3, with D uncertain. Germline V lookup: CDR1 SGHVS, CDR2 FQNEAQ. V was shortened by 2 bases and J by 0 bases, with 11 bases between the two germline ends. CDR3 length: 16 residues. The CDR3 region is CASSLSREGSGNTIYF. CDR3 DNA: TGTGCCAGCAGCTTAAGTAGGGAGGGCTCTGGAAACACCATATATTTT.

The rearrangement links TRBV20-1 to TRBJ2-3; 8 positions match TRBD2. The trim removed 5 bases at V and 8 bases at J, leaving 0 bases unmatched. CDR1 DFQATT and CDR2 SNEGSKA come from the germline V gene (reference sequence). The CDR3 loop spans 10 amino acids. The CDR3: CSAAGGTQYF. For the CDR3, the DNA is TGCAGTGCTGCGGGAGGTACGCAGTATTTT.

The chain links TRBV20-1 to TRBJ1-4, with D uncertain. The CDR3 covers 11 residues. In germline, CDR1 is DFQATT, CDR2 SNEGSKA (reference sequence). Trimming pared 6 bases from V and 8 bases from J, leaving 10 bases between. The chain's CDR3 is CSAQVGEKLFF. The DNA for the CDR3 is TGCAGTGCACAAGTCGGGGAAAAACTGTTTTTT.

V gene TRBV15 combines with J gene TRBJ1-1, with D unclear. Per the germline V gene, CDR1 is LNHNV and CDR2 is YYDKDF (reference sequence). This CDR3 is built from 13 residues. Trimming shortened V by 1 base and J by 4 bases, and 7 bases separated the two germline ends. CDR3 DNA sequence: TGTGCCACCAGCAGAGTGGTGGGCACTGAAGCTTTCTTT. It translates to CATSRVVGTEAFF.

This clone was counted many times. This chain links TRBV6-1 with TRBJ2-7; possible D gene TRBD1, 6 bases. There are 14 residues in the CDR3. Trimming pared 3 bases from V and 5 bases from J, leaving 14 bases between. Germline CDR1 MNHNS, CDR2 SASEGT. Written as DNA, the CDR3 is TGTGCCAGCAGTGAGGGGCAGGGGTCCAACGAGCAGTACTTC. Translated, it gives CASSEGQGSNEQYF.

This chain connects TRBV6-1 to TRBJ1-5; D is possibly TRBD1 (5 bases). CDR1 and CDR2 from the germline V gene are MNHNS and SASEGT. The CDR3 loop spans 15 amino acids. V lost 2 bases, J lost 3 bases, and 11 bases lay in between. CDR3 protein: CASSELQALNQPQHF. CDR3 bases: TGTGCCAGCAGTGAATTACAGGCCCTCAATCAGCCCCAGCATTTT.

The rearrangement joins TRBV28 to TRBJ2-2, with TRBD1 as a possible D gene (7 bases). CDR3 length: 14 amino acids. The germline CDR1 and CDR2 sequences are MDHEN and SYDVKM. V was cut by 9 bases and J by 2 bases, with 13 bases left in between. The CDR3 nucleotides read TGTGCCAGTTCAGGGGGACTTAACACCGGGGAGCTGTTTTTT. This encodes CASSGGLNTGELFF.

J is TRBJ1-1 and V is TRBV19; D unclear. The CDR3 length is 16 residues. Per the germline V gene, CDR1 is LNHDA and CDR2 is SQIVND (reference sequence). Trimming cost V 6 bases and J 4 bases, with 21 bases left between them. CDR3 bases: TGTGCCAGTAGGGAGGGTGGAGGCGGTAGAGGCACTGAAGCTTTCTTT. Its protein is CASREGGGGRGTEAFF.